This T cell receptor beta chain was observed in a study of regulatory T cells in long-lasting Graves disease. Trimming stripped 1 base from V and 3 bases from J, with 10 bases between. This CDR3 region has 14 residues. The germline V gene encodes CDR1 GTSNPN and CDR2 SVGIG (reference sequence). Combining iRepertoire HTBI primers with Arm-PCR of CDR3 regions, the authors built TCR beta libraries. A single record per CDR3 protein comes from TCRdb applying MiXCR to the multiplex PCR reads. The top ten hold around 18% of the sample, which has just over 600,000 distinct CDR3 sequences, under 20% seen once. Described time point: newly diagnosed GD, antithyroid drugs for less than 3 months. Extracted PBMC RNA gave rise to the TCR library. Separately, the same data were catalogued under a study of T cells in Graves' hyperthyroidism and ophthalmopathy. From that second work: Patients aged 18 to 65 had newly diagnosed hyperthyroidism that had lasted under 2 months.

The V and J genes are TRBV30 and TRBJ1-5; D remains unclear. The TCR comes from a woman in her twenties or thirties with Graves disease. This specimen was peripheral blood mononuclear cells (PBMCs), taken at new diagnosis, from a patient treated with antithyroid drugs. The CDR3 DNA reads TGTGCCTGGAGTGGGTTAGGGAACAATCAGCCCCAGCATTTT. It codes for CAWSGLGNNQPQHF.